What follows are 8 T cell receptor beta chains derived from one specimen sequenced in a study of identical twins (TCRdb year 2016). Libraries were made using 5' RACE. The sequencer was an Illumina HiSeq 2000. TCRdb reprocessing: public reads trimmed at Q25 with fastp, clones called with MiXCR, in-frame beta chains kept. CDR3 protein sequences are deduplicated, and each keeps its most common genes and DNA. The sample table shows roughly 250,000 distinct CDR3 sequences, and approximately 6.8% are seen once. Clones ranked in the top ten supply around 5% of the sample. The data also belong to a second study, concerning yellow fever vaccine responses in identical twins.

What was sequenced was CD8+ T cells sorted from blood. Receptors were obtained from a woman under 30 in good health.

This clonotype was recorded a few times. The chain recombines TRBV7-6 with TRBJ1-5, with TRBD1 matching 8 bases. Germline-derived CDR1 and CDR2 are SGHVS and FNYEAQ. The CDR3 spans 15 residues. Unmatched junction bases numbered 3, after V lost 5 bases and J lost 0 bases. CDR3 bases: TGTGCCAGCAGCCCAGGGGGCAGTAGCAATCAGCCCCAGCATTTT. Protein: CASSPGGSSNQPQHF.

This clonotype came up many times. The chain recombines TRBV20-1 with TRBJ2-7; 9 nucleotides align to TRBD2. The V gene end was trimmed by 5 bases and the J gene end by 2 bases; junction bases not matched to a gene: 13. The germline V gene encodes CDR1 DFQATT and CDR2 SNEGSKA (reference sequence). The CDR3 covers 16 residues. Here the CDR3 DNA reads TGCAGTGCTTATCACGGGGCTAGCGGGGAGACCTACGAGCAGTACTTC. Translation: CSAYHGASGETYEQYF.

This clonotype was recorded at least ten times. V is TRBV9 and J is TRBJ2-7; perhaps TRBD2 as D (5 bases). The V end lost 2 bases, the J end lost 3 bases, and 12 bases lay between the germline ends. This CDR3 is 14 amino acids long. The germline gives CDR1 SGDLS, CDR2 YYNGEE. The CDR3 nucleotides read TGTGCCAGCAGCGTCGGAGCGGCGGTCTACGAGCAGTACTTC. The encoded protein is CASSVGAAVYEQYF.

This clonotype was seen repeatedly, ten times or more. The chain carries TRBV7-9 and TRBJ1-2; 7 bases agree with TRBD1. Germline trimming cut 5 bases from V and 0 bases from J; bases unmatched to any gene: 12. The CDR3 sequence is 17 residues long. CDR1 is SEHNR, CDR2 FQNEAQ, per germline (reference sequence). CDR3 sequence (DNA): TGTGCCAGCAGCCCCCCAACAGGGGTGGAAGCTAACTATGGCTACACCTTC. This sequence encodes CASSPPTGVEANYGYTF. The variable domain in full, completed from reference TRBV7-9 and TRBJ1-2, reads DTGVSQNPRHKITKRGQNVTFRCDPISEHNRLYWYRQTLGQGPEFLTYFQNEAQLEKSRLLSDRFSAERPKGSFSTLEIQRTEQGDSAMYLCASSPPTGVEANYGYTFGSGTRLTVV.

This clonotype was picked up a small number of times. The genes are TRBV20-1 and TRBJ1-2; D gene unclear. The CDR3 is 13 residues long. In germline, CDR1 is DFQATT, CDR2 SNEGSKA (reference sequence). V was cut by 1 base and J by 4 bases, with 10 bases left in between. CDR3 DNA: TGCAGTGCTAGAGGGACCGCTCGCTATGGCTACACCTTC. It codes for CSARGTARYGYTF.

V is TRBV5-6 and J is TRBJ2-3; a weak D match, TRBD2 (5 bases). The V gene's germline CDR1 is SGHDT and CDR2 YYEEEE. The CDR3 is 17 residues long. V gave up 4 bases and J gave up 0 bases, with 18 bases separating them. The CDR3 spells CASSIWEWSWSTDTQYF. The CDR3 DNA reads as TGTGCCAGCAGCATATGGGAGTGGAGCTGGAGCACAGATACGCAGTATTTT.

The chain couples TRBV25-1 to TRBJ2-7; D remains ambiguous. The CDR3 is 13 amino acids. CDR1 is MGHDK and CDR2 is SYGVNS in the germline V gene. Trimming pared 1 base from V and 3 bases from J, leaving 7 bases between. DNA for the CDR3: TGTGCCAGCAGTGAATTTGATGGCTACGAGCAGTACTTC. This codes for CASSEFDGYEQYF.

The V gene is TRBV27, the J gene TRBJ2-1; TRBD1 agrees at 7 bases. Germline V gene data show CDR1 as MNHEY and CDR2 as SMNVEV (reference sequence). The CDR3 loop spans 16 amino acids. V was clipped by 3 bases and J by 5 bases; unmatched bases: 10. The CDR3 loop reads CASSFSKGADNNEQFF. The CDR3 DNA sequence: TGTGCCAGCAGTTTCTCAAAGGGGGCGGATAACAATGAGCAGTTCTTC.